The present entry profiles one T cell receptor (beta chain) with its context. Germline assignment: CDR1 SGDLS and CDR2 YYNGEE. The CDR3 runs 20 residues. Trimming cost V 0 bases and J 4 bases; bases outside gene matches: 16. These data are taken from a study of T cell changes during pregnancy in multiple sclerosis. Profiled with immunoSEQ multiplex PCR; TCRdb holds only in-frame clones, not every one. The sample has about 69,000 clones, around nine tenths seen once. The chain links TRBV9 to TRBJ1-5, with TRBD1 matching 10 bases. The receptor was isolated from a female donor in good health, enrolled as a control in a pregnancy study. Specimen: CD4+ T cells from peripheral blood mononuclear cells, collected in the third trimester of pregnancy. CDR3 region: CASSVEQGDDRGRPNQPQHF. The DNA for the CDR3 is TGTGCCAGCAGCGTAGAACAGGGGGATGACAGGGGGCGACCAAATCAGCCCCAGCATTTT.